The rows below give T cell receptor beta chains drawn from one sample of a study of shared clonotypes between healthy human individuals. Clones were read by immunoSEQ multiplex PCR, and TCRdb kept only the in-frame ones, dropping some. The sample carries approximately 1.5 million clones, 95% to 99% recorded once. Sequenced sample: naive CD4+ T cells sorted from blood. Receptor source: a young man in good health. CDR3s include the opening cysteine and the closing phenylalanine or tryptophan. A D gene is named only where the DNA matches it firmly. Expanded clones are given a class, and other clones once, few, many or no size at all.

V gene: TRBV18
J gene: TRBJ1-5
D gene: TRBD1
clone size: .
CDR3 protein: CASSPTGDTSNQPQHF
CDR3 DNA: TGTGCCAGCTCACCCACAGGGGATACGAGCAATCAGCCCCAGCATTTT

V gene: TRBV14
J gene: TRBJ1-2
D gene: TRBD1
clone size: .
CDR3 protein: CASSYFRDSLNYGYTF
CDR3 DNA: TGTGCCAGCAGCTACTTCCGGGACAGTTTAAACTATGGCTACACCTTC

V gene: TRBV4-2
J gene: TRBJ2-7
D gene: TRBD1
clone size: .
CDR3 protein: CASSQEGTGGSYEQYF
CDR3 DNA: TGTGCCAGCAGCCAAGAGGGGACAGGGGGATCCTACGAGCAGTACTTC

V gene: TRBV10-1
J gene: TRBJ2-1
D gene: TRBD1
clone size: once
CDR3 protein: CASSTDRGKGYNEQFF
CDR3 DNA: TGCGCCAGCAGTACCGACAGGGGTAAGGGTTACAATGAGCAGTTCTTC

V gene: TRBV4-2
J gene: TRBJ2-1
D gene: TRBD2
clone size: once
CDR3 protein: CASSLGLAGLSYNEQFF
CDR3 DNA: TGTGCCAGCAGCCTCGGACTAGCGGGTCTCTCCTACAATGAGCAGTTCTTC

V gene: TRBV5-1
J gene: TRBJ2-1
D gene: TRBD2
clone size: .
CDR3 protein: CASSTPTSGHRYNEQFF
CDR3 DNA: TGCGCCAGCAGCACTCCTACTAGCGGCCACAGATACAATGAGCAGTTCTTC

V gene: TRBV28
J gene: TRBJ2-7
D gene: .
clone size: .
CDR3 protein: CASSLLGPYEQYF
CDR3 DNA: TGTGCCAGCAGTTTATTGGGGCCCTACGAGCAGTACTTC

V gene: TRBV7-9
J gene: TRBJ2-2
D gene: TRBD1
clone size: .
CDR3 protein: CASRSRDRANTGELFF
CDR3 DNA: TGTGCCAGCAGGAGCCGGGACAGGGCGAACACCGGGGAGCTGTTTTTT

V gene: TRBV5-1
J gene: TRBJ2-7
D gene: .
clone size: .
CDR3 protein: CASSLNPDSPYEQYF
CDR3 DNA: TGCGCCAGCAGCTTGAACCCGGACAGCCCCTACGAGCAGTACTTC

V gene: TRBV5-5
J gene: TRBJ1-2
D gene: TRBD1
clone size: .
CDR3 protein: CASSLASRQGAVRDGYTF
CDR3 DNA: TGTGCCAGCAGCTTGGCCTCTCGGCAGGGGGCAGTCAGGGATGGCTACACCTTC

V gene: TRBV28
J gene: TRBJ2-2
D gene: TRBD1
clone size: .
CDR3 protein: CASIPSGTGNTGELFF
CDR3 DNA: TGTGCCAGCATTCCCTCCGGGACAGGGAACACCGGGGAGCTGTTTTTT

V gene: TRBV27
J gene: TRBJ1-4
D gene: .
clone size: once
CDR3 protein: CASRSSGNEKLFF
CDR3 DNA: TGTGCCAGCAGATCGTCGGGCAATGAAAAACTGTTTTTT

V gene: TRBV6-4
J gene: TRBJ2-1
D gene: TRBD2
clone size: .
CDR3 protein: CASSDSFSGSTNEQFF
CDR3 DNA: TGTGCCAGCAGTGACTCCTTTAGCGGGAGTACGAATGAGCAGTTCTTC

V gene: TRBV5-3
J gene: TRBJ2-7
D gene: TRBD2
clone size: .
CDR3 protein: CARSLGLAGIYEQYF
CDR3 DNA: TGTGCCAGAAGCTTGGGACTAGCGGGAATCTACGAGCAGTACTTC

V gene: TRBV7-9
J gene: TRBJ1-1
D gene: TRBD1
clone size: .
CDR3 protein: CASSGDREPIGTEAFF
CDR3 DNA: TGTGCCAGCAGCGGCGACAGGGAACCCATTGGCACTGAAGCTTTCTTT

V gene: TRBV14
J gene: TRBJ1-1
D gene: TRBD1
clone size: .
CDR3 protein: CASSQYRGRTTEAFF
CDR3 DNA: TGTGCCAGCAGCCAGTACAGGGGGAGGACCACTGAAGCTTTCTTT

V gene: TRBV15
J gene: TRBJ2-7
D gene: TRBD1
clone size: .
CDR3 protein: CATNRDRVGEQYF
CDR3 DNA: TGTGCCACCAACCGGGACAGGGTGGGCGAGCAGTACTTC

V gene: TRBV30
J gene: TRBJ1-2
D gene: .
clone size: .
CDR3 protein: CAWSPSPHGYTF
CDR3 DNA: TGTGCCTGGAGCCCAAGCCCCCATGGCTACACCTTC

V gene: TRBV18
J gene: TRBJ1-1
D gene: TRBD1
clone size: .
CDR3 protein: CASSPGQGAITFF
CDR3 DNA: TGTGCCAGCTCACCAGGACAGGGGGCTATCACTTTCTTT

V gene: TRBV9
J gene: TRBJ2-7
D gene: TRBD1
clone size: .
CDR3 protein: CASSVGTEAYEQYF
CDR3 DNA: TGTGCCAGCAGCGTCGGGACAGAAGCCTACGAGCAGTACTTC

V gene: TRBV5-4
J gene: TRBJ2-7
D gene: .
clone size: .
CDR3 protein: CASSLRGTWDEQYF
CDR3 DNA: TGTGCCAGCAGCTTGCGAGGGACCTGGGACGAGCAGTACTTC

V gene: TRBV19
J gene: TRBJ2-3
D gene: .
clone size: .
CDR3 protein: CASSRVPADTQYF
CDR3 DNA: TGTGCCAGTAGTAGGGTGCCGGCAGATACGCAGTATTTT

V gene: TRBV5-5
J gene: TRBJ2-7
D gene: TRBD2
clone size: .
CDR3 protein: CASSLGTSGRSLYEQYF
CDR3 DNA: TGTGCCAGCAGCTTGGGAACTAGCGGGAGATCCCTATACGAGCAGTACTTC

V gene: TRBV10-3
J gene: TRBJ2-2
D gene: .
clone size: .
CDR3 protein: CAAHGAPPGGAMTGELFF
CDR3 DNA: TGTGCCGCCCACGGGGCCCCCCCGGGGGGCGCCATGACCGGGGAGCTGTTTTTT

V gene: TRBV5-4
J gene: TRBJ2-1
D gene: .
clone size: .
CDR3 protein: CASSLGRSGDEQFF
CDR3 DNA: TGTGCCAGCAGCTTGGGACGGTCCGGGGATGAGCAGTTCTTC

V gene: TRBV9
J gene: TRBJ2-5
D gene: .
clone size: .
CDR3 protein: CASSVGRQSGETQYF
CDR3 DNA: TGTGCCAGCAGCGTGGGACGCCAGTCGGGGGAGACCCAGTACTTC

V gene: TRBV6-5
J gene: TRBJ2-1
D gene: .
clone size: .
CDR3 protein: CASSYSTRNEQFF
CDR3 DNA: TGTGCCAGCAGTTACTCGACCAGGAATGAGCAGTTCTTC

V gene: TRBV9
J gene: TRBJ2-1
D gene: .
clone size: .
CDR3 protein: CASSVGSSSGYNEQFF
CDR3 DNA: TGTGCCAGCAGCGTAGGAAGCTCCTCGGGTTACAATGAGCAGTTCTTC

V gene: TRBV6-1
J gene: TRBJ2-5
D gene: .
clone size: .
CDR3 protein: CASSGTHQETQYF
CDR3 DNA: TGTGCCAGCAGTGGGACACATCAAGAGACCCAGTACTTC

V gene: TRBV11-2
J gene: TRBJ2-1
D gene: TRBD1
clone size: .
CDR3 protein: CASSLTTGARIYNEQFF
CDR3 DNA: TGTGCCAGCAGCTTAACGACAGGGGCCCGAATTTACAATGAGCAGTTCTTC

V gene: TRBV4-1
J gene: TRBJ2-7
D gene: TRBD1
clone size: .
CDR3 protein: CASSQGTGVPYEQYF
CDR3 DNA: TGCGCCAGCAGCCAGGGGACAGGGGTACCCTACGAGCAGTACTTC

V gene: TRBV6-1
J gene: TRBJ1-5
D gene: .
clone size: .
CDR3 protein: CASSERGNQPQHF
CDR3 DNA: TGTGCCAGCAGTGAAAGGGGGAATCAGCCCCAGCATTTT

V gene: TRBV5-4
J gene: TRBJ2-1
D gene: .
clone size: .
CDR3 protein: CASSLVTGRFNEQFF
CDR3 DNA: TGTGCCAGCAGCTTGGTAACAGGGAGATTCAATGAGCAGTTCTTC

V gene: TRBV27
J gene: TRBJ2-7
D gene: .
clone size: .
CDR3 protein: CASSTLGREGSYEQYF
CDR3 DNA: TGTGCCAGCAGTACCCTTGGTAGAGAGGGGTCCTACGAGCAGTACTTC

V gene: TRBV19
J gene: TRBJ2-1
D gene: .
clone size: .
CDR3 protein: CATQSGSLNYNEQFF
CDR3 DNA: TGTGCCACCCAATCGGGGAGTCTGAATTACAATGAGCAGTTCTTC

V gene: TRBV5-1
J gene: TRBJ2-1
D gene: .
clone size: .
CDR3 protein: CASSLAGGRGSEQFF
CDR3 DNA: TGCGCCAGCAGCTTGGCCGGGGGCAGGGGTTCAGAGCAGTTCTTC

V gene: TRBV6-1
J gene: TRBJ1-5
D gene: .
clone size: .
CDR3 protein: CASSEEPLNQPQHF
CDR3 DNA: TGTGCCAGCAGTGAAGAACCCCTCAATCAGCCCCAGCATTTT

V gene: TRBV14
J gene: TRBJ2-1
D gene: .
clone size: .
CDR3 protein: CASFKGTHNEQFF
CDR3 DNA: TGTGCCAGCTTTAAGGGAACCCACAATGAGCAGTTCTTC

V gene: TRBV5-5
J gene: TRBJ2-3
D gene: .
clone size: .
CDR3 protein: CASLGPSTDTQYF
CDR3 DNA: TGTGCCTCCCTGGGACCTAGCACAGATACGCAGTATTTT

V gene: TRBV19
J gene: TRBJ1-5
D gene: .
clone size: .
CDR3 protein: CASSIRENQPQHF
CDR3 DNA: TGTGCCAGTAGTATTAGAGAAAATCAGCCCCAGCATTTT

V gene: TRBV11-2
J gene: TRBJ2-5
D gene: TRBD2
clone size: once
CDR3 protein: CASSHYSGLAFWTQYF
CDR3 DNA: TGTGCCAGCAGCCACTATTCGGGACTAGCATTTTGGACCCAGTACTTC

V gene: TRBV7-2
J gene: TRBJ2-2
D gene: .
clone size: .
CDR3 protein: CASRLPGGTGELFF
CDR3 DNA: TGTGCCAGCAGACTCCCCGGGGGTACCGGGGAGCTGTTTTTT

V gene: TRBV5-1
J gene: TRBJ1-4
D gene: TRBD1
clone size: .
CDR3 protein: CASSPWTGMNEKLFF
CDR3 DNA: TGCGCCAGCAGCCCATGGACAGGGATGAATGAAAAACTGTTTTTT

V gene: TRBV5-6
J gene: TRBJ2-1
D gene: TRBD2
clone size: .
CDR3 protein: CASSWGLGSNEQFF
CDR3 DNA: TGTGCCAGCAGCTGGGGACTAGGTTCTAATGAGCAGTTCTTC

V gene: TRBV6-1
J gene: TRBJ1-2
D gene: .
clone size: .
CDR3 protein: CATQFGGYTF
CDR3 DNA: TGTGCCACCCAGTTCGGTGGCTACACCTTC

V gene: TRBV5-5
J gene: TRBJ2-7
D gene: .
clone size: .
CDR3 protein: CASSPGIFYEQYF
CDR3 DNA: TGTGCCAGCAGCCCCGGAATCTTTTACGAGCAGTACTTC

V gene: TRBV2
J gene: TRBJ2-1
D gene: .
clone size: .
CDR3 protein: CASTTPSANEQFF
CDR3 DNA: TGTGCCAGCACCACCCCCTCAGCGAATGAGCAGTTCTTC

V gene: TRBV9
J gene: TRBJ2-3
D gene: TRBD2
clone size: .
CDR3 protein: CASSAGGWPDTQYF
CDR3 DNA: TGTGCCAGCAGCGCGGGAGGGTGGCCAGATACGCAGTATTTT

V gene: TRBV28
J gene: TRBJ1-5
D gene: .
clone size: .
CDR3 protein: CASSLGLVGAQHF
CDR3 DNA: TGTGCCAGCAGCTTGGGTCTTGTGGGGGCCCAGCATTTT